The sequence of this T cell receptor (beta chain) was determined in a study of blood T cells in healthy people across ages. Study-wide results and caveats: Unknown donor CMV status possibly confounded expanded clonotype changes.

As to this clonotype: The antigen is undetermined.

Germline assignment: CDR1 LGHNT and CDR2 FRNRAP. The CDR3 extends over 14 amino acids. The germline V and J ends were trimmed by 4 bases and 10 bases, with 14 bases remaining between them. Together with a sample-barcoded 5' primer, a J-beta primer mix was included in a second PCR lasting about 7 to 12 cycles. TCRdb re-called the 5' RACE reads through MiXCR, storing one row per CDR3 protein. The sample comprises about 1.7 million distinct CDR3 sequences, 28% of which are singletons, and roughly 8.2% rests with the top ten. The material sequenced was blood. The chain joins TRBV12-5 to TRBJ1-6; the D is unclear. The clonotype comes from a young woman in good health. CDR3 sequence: CASGSELRRSPLHF. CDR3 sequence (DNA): TGTGCTAGTGGTTCCGAACTCAGACGGTCACCCCTCCACTTT.